This T cell receptor (beta chain) is drawn from a study of identical twins. This clonotype showed up just a few times. One entry per CDR3 protein results from TCRdb running MiXCR on the 5' RACE reads. The sample has hundreds of thousands of distinct CDR3 sequences; less than 9% are singletons. A further study also used this sample, focusing on yellow fever vaccine responses in identical twins.

Sequenced sample: memory (CD45RO+) T cells sorted from blood. This receptor was taken from a woman aged 18-29 years in good health.

This CDR3 is CASSGGQETQYF. CDR3 sequence (DNA): TGTGCCAGCTCCGGGGGGCAAGAGACCCAGTACTTC. V usage is TRBV18 and J usage is TRBJ2-5; 7 bases are shared with TRBD2. The trim removed 6 bases at V and 2 bases at J, leaving 0 bases unmatched. The CDR3 runs to 12 residues. CDR1 is KGHSH, CDR2 LQKENI, per germline.